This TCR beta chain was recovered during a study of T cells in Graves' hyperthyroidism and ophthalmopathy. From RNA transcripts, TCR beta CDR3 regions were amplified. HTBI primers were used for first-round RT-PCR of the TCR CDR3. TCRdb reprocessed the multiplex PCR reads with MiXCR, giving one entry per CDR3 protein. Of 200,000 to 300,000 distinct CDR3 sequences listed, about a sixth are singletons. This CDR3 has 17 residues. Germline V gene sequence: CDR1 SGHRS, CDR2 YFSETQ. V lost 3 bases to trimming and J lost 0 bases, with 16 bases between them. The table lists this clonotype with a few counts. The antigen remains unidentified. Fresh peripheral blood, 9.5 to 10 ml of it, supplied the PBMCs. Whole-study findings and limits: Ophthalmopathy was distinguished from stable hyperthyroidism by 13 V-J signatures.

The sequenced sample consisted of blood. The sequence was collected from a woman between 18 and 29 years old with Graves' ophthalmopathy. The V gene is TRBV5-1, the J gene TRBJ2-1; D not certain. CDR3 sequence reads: CASSSIKQVSSYNEQFF. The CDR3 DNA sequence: TGCGCCAGCAGCTCCATAAAGCAGGTTTCCTCCTACAATGAGCAGTTCTTC.